This TCR beta chain emerged from a study of blood T cell repertoires in COVID-19. The overall study: The United States, Italy and Spain provided the acute and convalescent COVID-19 samples. Sources were T cells, B-cell-depleted T cells, or PBMCs; the material itself was cDNA or gDNA.

V lost 7 bases to trimming and J lost 2 bases; unmatched junction nucleotides: 9. CDR3 length: 15 amino acids. The V gene's germline CDR1 is ENHRY and CDR2 SYGVKD. Sequencing used immunoSEQ multiplex PCR; TCRdb keeps in-frame clones, though not all of them. The table shows approximately 61,000 clones, with more than 75% occurring only once. The gene calls are TRBV10-3 and TRBJ2-5; 8 bases agree with TRBD1. This clonotype originated in a human donor in a cohort sampled during active COVID-19. Specimen: peripheral blood. For the CDR3, the DNA is TGTGCCATCAAGGGTTCTGGGACAGGACAAGAGACCCAGTACTTC. Protein: CAIKGSGTGQETQYF.